This T cell receptor beta chain was recovered during a study of graft-versus-host responses after intestinal transplantation. Study-wide context: For 3 to 4 years after anti-thymocyte globulin induction, all recipients took tacrolimus and steroids. General study results and limits: With peak circulating GvH clone levels came an association with early post-transplant HvG declines. Detection of GvH clones occurred in recipient marrow, and some had their first appearance in ileum or blood.

Clones were sequenced by immunoSEQ multiplex PCR, and TCRdb holds only the in-frame ones, with some missing. Counted here are 75,000 to 100,000 clones, about 83% occurring once; the ten biggest clones make up 1.4%. Of note for this clone: The antigen is undetermined.

This CDR3 spans 14 amino acids. J lost 4 bases, V lost 7 bases, and 9 bases had no gene match. CDR1 and CDR2 (germline): MNHEY, SMNVEV (reference sequence). Specimen: PBMCs, collected 255 days after intestinal transplant. This chain links TRBV27 with TRBJ1-1; 7 nucleotides align to TRBD1. The clonotype was recovered from a human patient who received an intestinal transplant, so some T cells may come from the graft donor. CDR3 residues: CASTRTGWGTEAFF. DNA for the CDR3: TGTGCCAGCACCCGGACAGGTTGGGGCACTGAAGCTTTCTTT.